One and the same sample provided the 3 T cell receptor beta chains below, sequenced in a study of blood T cell repertoires in COVID-19. Here immunoSEQ multiplex PCR was the method, and the copy in TCRdb shows in-frame clones only, minus some. The table includes a few hundred thousand clones, 84% detected once. The sequenced sample consisted of PBMCs or T cells enriched from blood (not recorded which). These TCRs come from a woman aged 40 to 55 who had recovered from COVID-19.

This clone was picked up a small number of times. The chain couples TRBV19 to TRBJ2-7; D possibly corresponds to TRBD2 (7 bases). The CDR3 extends over 17 amino acids. Germline V CDR1 and CDR2: LNHDA, SQIVND (reference sequence). The V gene lost 5 bases and the J gene lost 2 bases, with 22 bases spanning the gap. The CDR3: CASSPGSGRGGAYEQYF. The CDR3, as DNA: TGTGCCAGTAGTCCAGGGTCTGGGCGCGGGGGCGCCTACGAGCAGTACTTC.

The chain couples TRBV2 to TRBJ1-1; D might be TRBD1 (5 bases). Germline CDR1 reads SNHLY; CDR2 reads FYNNEI. CDR3 length: 14 amino acids. Trimming removed 3 bases at V and 4 bases at J, with 12 bases between. The DNA for the CDR3 is TGTGCCAGCAGTGACCCCACCGGGGGCACTGAAGCTTTCTTT. It yields the protein CASSDPTGGTEAFF.

In nucleotides, the CDR3 is TGTGCCAGCAGTGTATTGGCGAACACTGAAGCTTTCTTT. As protein: CASSVLANTEAFF. The V and J genes are TRBV2 and TRBJ1-1; D is undetermined. Per the germline V gene, CDR1 is SNHLY and CDR2 is FYNNEI. V gave up 4 bases and J gave up 1 base, with 7 bases separating them. The CDR3 contains 13 residues.